The clone carrying this TCR beta chain was counted only a few times. These data originate in a study of blood T cell repertoires in COVID-19. Study-level information: Italy, Spain and the United States were the sources of the convalescent and acute COVID-19 samples. PBMCs, B-cell-depleted T cells, or T cells were the source of the cDNA or gDNA that made up the material.

In the study's own analysis: From reference gene primer amplification, estimates of nucleated cell counts were derived. Assay: immunoSEQ multiplex PCR; the TCRdb copy retains only in-frame clones and omits some. D and trimming were read from the DNA, whereas the V and J calls and clone size are those reported in that table. The profile covers some 45,000 clones, with around 84% appearing a single time and 59% taken by the ten largest. With V trimmed by 5 bases and J by 8 bases, 11 bases remained unmatched. Germline-derived CDR1 and CDR2 are MNHEY and SMNVEV (reference sequence). The CDR3 extends over 14 amino acids.

The sequence derives from a man in his sixties or seventies with acute or convalescent COVID-19. Material: peripheral blood. V and J are TRBV27 and TRBJ1-2, with 7 bases lining up with TRBD1. CDR3 sequence (DNA): TGTGCCAGCAGTCCACGGGACAGAAAGACGGGCTACACCTTC. This translates into CASSPRDRKTGYTF.